Here is one T cell receptor beta chain with its context. Its specificity is not known. The CDR3 is 14 amino acids. CDR1 and CDR2 (germline): SGHNT, YYREEE (reference sequence). V lost 4 bases and J lost 4, with 15 bases in between. This entry comes from a study of OX40 agonist ivuxolimab in advanced cancers. Study at large: Head and neck, renal cell, melanoma or hepatocellular carcinoma were the cancers that dose-escalation patients had. Regarding the study as a whole: Clones of CD4+ and CD8+ blood T cells grew by week 6 at doses of 0.1 to 3.0 mg/kg.

This table comes from immunoSEQ multiplex PCR, and its TCRdb copy is limited to in-frame clones, with some not included. The table lists approximately 60,000 clones, 80% to 85% of them singletons, with just under 5% in the top ten. People who had autoimmune disease history or systemic immunosuppression were excluded. Sampling of blood occurred at baseline, cycle 4 day 1, and cycle 7 day 1. This material consisted of CD4+ or CD8+ T cells sorted from blood, taken in a trial of the OX40 agonist ivuxolimab. The V and J genes are TRBV5-4 and TRBJ2-7, with a possible D match to TRBD1 (6 bases). This TCR came from an adult with an advanced solid tumor such as melanoma, head and neck, liver or kidney cancer. CDR3 in amino acids: CASSRGQTTYEQYF. CDR3 sequence (DNA): TGTGCCAGCAGCCGCGGACAGACAACTTACGAGCAGTACTTC.